The following is a TCR beta chain sequence with its context. Its specific antigen is unknown. The input lacks base qualities; no much larger clone sits a single base away. Collaborating institutions collected whole blood in K2EDTA tubes following their own protocols. For TCRbeta analysis, collaborator samples were shipped as frozen whole blood, as isolated PBMCs, or as DNA extracted from either sample type. The entry originates in a study of blood T cell repertoires in COVID-19 (TCRdb year 2020). For context, the study as a whole: The collaborator samples originated in the United States, Italy and Spain and spanned the acute and convalescent phases of COVID-19. The dataset comprised deeply sampled blood TCRbeta repertoires from subjects exposed to, actively infected with, or recovered from COVID-19. The sample metadata nearly always contained a de-identified subject ID, COVID-19 status, age in years and sex. The prospective study material was composed of cDNA or gDNA derived from T cells, B-cell-depleted T cells, or PBMCs. Samples came from the ongoing ImmuneRACE study (first 160 participants) plus 1,254 subjects from 6 global collaborators. The repertoires were made available in a free public database intended to serve as a resource for research on the immune response to SARS-CoV-2. Where HLA class I and class II types were available, the types were taken from metadata supplied by the sample provider, not from assay-based typing.

TCRbeta CDR3 regions were amplified from genomic DNA using the immunoSEQ Assay, a bias-controlled multiplex PCR. Regarding the original processing steps: The number of nucleated cells in each sample was estimated from the amplification of reference gene primers within the assay. To quantify the absolute abundance of each unique TCRbeta CDR3 rearrangement, sequence reads were collapsed and filtered. Productive Simpson clonality was computed per sample as the square root of Simpson's diversity index over productive rearrangements. The clones in this table, taken by TCRdb from immuneACCESS, are in-frame only. Not every clone is retained; where verified, under half of the shortfall comes from an unresolved V gene, and the cause of the rest is unknown. Clone size and the V and J calls come from that table; the DNA yielded D and trimming. Recorded for this sample are around 95,000 clones; 90% of them occurred a single time. 5.1% of the sample comes from the top ten.

General conclusions and limits of the study: Clinical and demographic metadata were provided uncurated, with the amount varying by source and participant.

The germline V gene supplies CDR1 SGHTA and CDR2 FQGNSA. CDR3 length: 11 amino acids, cysteine to phenylalanine. This entry keeps only the CDR3 DNA: 33 bases, framed from base 1. The trim is 5 bases for V and 0 bases for J, with a gap of 2 bases between the germline ends. The rearrangement combines TRBV7-2 with TRBJ2-7, with the D gene too uncertain to name. The source is a man aged 50 or older with acute or convalescent COVID-19. Sequencing input: peripheral blood. The nucleotide sequence reads as follows: TGTGCCAGCAGCCTCTCCTACGAGCAGTACTTC. Translated, this is CASSLSYEQYF.